Listed below are T cell receptor beta chains from one sample, sequenced in a study of T-cell reconstitution after alpha-beta-depleted transplantation in children. TCRdb re-called the PCR reads through MiXCR, storing one row per CDR3 protein. The profile covers around 600,000 distinct CDR3 sequences, with around a sixth appearing a single time and over 0.95% taken by the ten largest. The sequencing used PBMCs from the stem cell graft donor, collected from the stem cell graft. Receptors were obtained from a human donor who donated a stem cell graft to a child with acute myeloid leukemia. CDR3s include the opening cysteine and the closing phenylalanine or tryptophan. The order of the fields is CDR3 protein, V gene, J gene.

CDR3 protein: CASSSSGHHTEAFF; V gene: TRBV12-3/TRBV12-4; J gene: TRBJ1-1
CDR3 protein: CASSSAKGALLTDTQYF; V gene: TRBV6-2/TRBV6-3; J gene: TRBJ2-3
CDR3 protein: CASSPDTYNEQFF; V gene: TRBV28; J gene: TRBJ2-1
CDR3 protein: CASSLPDSKNYGYTF; V gene: TRBV7-9; J gene: TRBJ1-2
CDR3 protein: CSASDVTGSADTQYF; V gene: TRBV20-1; J gene: TRBJ2-3
CDR3 protein: CASSLVGRTSGGGKFF; V gene: TRBV7-2; J gene: TRBJ2-1
CDR3 protein: CASSLGRGGRFYNEQFF; V gene: TRBV13; J gene: TRBJ2-1
CDR3 protein: CSVERGVGAEAFF; V gene: TRBV29-1; J gene: TRBJ1-1
CDR3 protein: CATSIGQVRDEQFF; V gene: TRBV24-1; J gene: TRBJ2-1
CDR3 protein: CASSLRGGAFSYNEQFF; V gene: TRBV28; J gene: TRBJ2-1
CDR3 protein: CASSSRGALGYTF; V gene: TRBV27; J gene: TRBJ1-2
CDR3 protein: CASSYSLAGAKNIQYF; V gene: TRBV6-5; J gene: TRBJ2-4
CDR3 protein: CASSPNGQDAQMQYF; V gene: TRBV7-8; J gene: TRBJ2-3
CDR3 protein: CASSSAGAANTGELFF; V gene: TRBV28; J gene: TRBJ2-2
CDR3 protein: CASAARMGGVDTQYF; V gene: TRBV5-6; J gene: TRBJ2-3
CDR3 protein: CASSALGQGNVGGYTF; V gene: TRBV7-3; J gene: TRBJ1-2
CDR3 protein: CASTTLRRQGQGYTEAFF; V gene: TRBV28; J gene: TRBJ1-1
CDR3 protein: CASSELYRLRRVGSEAFF; V gene: TRBV25-1; J gene: TRBJ1-1
CDR3 protein: CASSEEGRGSPLHF; V gene: TRBV25-1; J gene: TRBJ1-6
CDR3 protein: CSARGSGGPNEQFF; V gene: TRBV20-1; J gene: TRBJ2-1
CDR3 protein: CASSVGQIYYEQYF; V gene: TRBV9; J gene: TRBJ2-7
CDR3 protein: CATSDLILALSGVGRKTVFF; V gene: TRBV24-1; J gene: TRBJ1-4
CDR3 protein: CASSFPSQPQHF; V gene: TRBV7-2; J gene: TRBJ1-5
CDR3 protein: CASSRASGGRGHEQYF; V gene: TRBV3-1; J gene: TRBJ2-7
CDR3 protein: CASSRDRGTEAFF; V gene: TRBV12-3/TRBV12-4; J gene: TRBJ1-1
CDR3 protein: CASSQHNRGMNTEAFF; V gene: TRBV4-3; J gene: TRBJ1-1
CDR3 protein: CASSVAGVNTEAFF; V gene: TRBV12-3/TRBV12-4; J gene: TRBJ1-1
CDR3 protein: CSAGFRGWSYNEQFF; V gene: TRBV20-1; J gene: TRBJ2-1
CDR3 protein: CSVLTGYNSPLHF; V gene: TRBV29-1; J gene: TRBJ1-6
CDR3 protein: CSARFPRTASYEQYF; V gene: TRBV20-1; J gene: TRBJ2-7
CDR3 protein: CASSYKGISPLHF; V gene: TRBV6-5; J gene: TRBJ1-6
CDR3 protein: CSARVDRTNTEAFF; V gene: TRBV20-1; J gene: TRBJ1-1
CDR3 protein: CASSLPDVYYGYTF; V gene: TRBV7-2; J gene: TRBJ1-2
CDR3 protein: CSARAPGRGSYNEQFF; V gene: TRBV20-1; J gene: TRBJ2-1
CDR3 protein: CASSYGQPNQPQHF; V gene: TRBV6-5; J gene: TRBJ1-5
CDR3 protein: CASRMGGRGQPQHF; V gene: TRBV28; J gene: TRBJ1-5